Listed below are T cell receptor beta chains from one sample, sequenced in a study of blood T cell repertoires in COVID-19. The method was immunoSEQ multiplex PCR; TCRdb's version includes in-frame clones alone and lacks a portion of them. Here the sample spans 170,000 or so clones, more than 75% being singletons. Sequenced sample: peripheral blood. These receptors all come from a man aged 40-49 years with active or convalescent COVID-19. CDR3s include the opening cysteine and the closing phenylalanine or tryptophan. Each record gives: CDR3 protein, CDR3 DNA, V gene, J gene, D gene. A D gene is named only where the DNA matches it firmly.

CASSWGIRDRNNEQFF	TGTGCCAGCAGCTGGGGGATCCGGGACAGAAACAATGAGCAGTTCTTC	TRBV5-4	TRBJ2-1	TRBD1
CASSGGQRGEKLFF	TGCGCCAGCAGCGGAGGACAGAGGGGTGAAAAACTGTTTTTT	TRBV5-1	TRBJ1-4	.
CASNYLGQGALFETQYF	TGTGCCAGCAACTATCTGGGACAGGGCGCATTATTCGAGACCCAGTACTTC	TRBV11-2	TRBJ2-5	TRBD1
CASSARQRQPQHF	TGTGCCAGTAGTGCCCGACAGAGGCAGCCCCAGCATTTT	TRBV19	TRBJ1-5	.
CASSYKGGVQPQHF	TGTGCCAGCAGTTACAAAGGGGGGGTTCAGCCCCAGCATTTT	TRBV6-2/TRBV6-3	TRBJ1-5	.
CATRGDRGGTEAFF	TGTGCCACTCGTGGGGACAGGGGAGGCACTGAAGCTTTCTTT	TRBV10-3	TRBJ1-1	TRBD1
CASNTGVSSYEQYF	TGTGCCAGCAATACGGGGGTGAGCTCCTACGAGCAGTACTTC	TRBV6-6	TRBJ2-7	.
CASSLEYGGASTSKNIQYF	TGTGCCAGCAGCTTAGAGTACGGGGGGGCCTCGACTTCCAAAAACATTCAGTACTTC	TRBV7-6	TRBJ2-4	TRBD2
CASSPGTGSHGYTF	TGTGCCAGCAGCCCTGGGACAGGGTCTCATGGCTACACCTTC	TRBV9	TRBJ1-2	TRBD1
CASSPWASGGSGELFF	TGTGCCAGCAGCCCTTGGGCTAGCGGGGGATCCGGGGAGCTGTTTTTT	TRBV7-2	TRBJ2-2	TRBD2
CASSQEAGTSVQETQYF	TGCGCCAGCAGCCAAGAAGCAGGGACTAGCGTACAAGAGACCCAGTACTTC	TRBV4-1	TRBJ2-5	TRBD2
CASSTDRTRNSPLHF	TGCGCCAGCAGCACGGACAGGACGCGGAATTCACCCCTCCACTTT	TRBV4-1	TRBJ1-6	TRBD1
CASSSQGWGGELFF	TGTGCCAGCAGTTCCCAGGGATGGGGCGGGGAGCTGTTTTTT	TRBV6-2/TRBV6-3	TRBJ2-2	.
CASSPKPGTSGPSSYNEQFF	TGTGCCAGCAGTCCTAAGCCCGGGACTAGCGGACCGAGCTCCTACAATGAGCAGTTCTTC	TRBV2	TRBJ2-1	TRBD2